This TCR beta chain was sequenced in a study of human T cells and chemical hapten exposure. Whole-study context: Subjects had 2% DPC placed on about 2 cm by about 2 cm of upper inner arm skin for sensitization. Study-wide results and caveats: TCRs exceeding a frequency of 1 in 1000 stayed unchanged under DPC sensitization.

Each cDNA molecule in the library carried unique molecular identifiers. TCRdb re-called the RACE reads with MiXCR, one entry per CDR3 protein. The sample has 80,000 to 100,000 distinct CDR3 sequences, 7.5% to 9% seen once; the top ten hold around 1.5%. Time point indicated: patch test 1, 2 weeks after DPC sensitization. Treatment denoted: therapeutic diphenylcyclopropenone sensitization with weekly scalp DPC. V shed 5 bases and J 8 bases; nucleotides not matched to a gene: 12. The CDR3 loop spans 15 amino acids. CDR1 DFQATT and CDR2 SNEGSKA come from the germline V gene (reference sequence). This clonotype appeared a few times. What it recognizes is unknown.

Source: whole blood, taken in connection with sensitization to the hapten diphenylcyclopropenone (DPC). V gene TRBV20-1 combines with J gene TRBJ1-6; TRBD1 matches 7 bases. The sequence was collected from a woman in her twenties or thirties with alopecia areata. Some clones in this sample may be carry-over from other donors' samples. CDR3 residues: CSAAPTGLIDSPLHF. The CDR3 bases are TGCAGTGCTGCCCCGACAGGGCTAATAGATTCACCCCTCCACTTT.